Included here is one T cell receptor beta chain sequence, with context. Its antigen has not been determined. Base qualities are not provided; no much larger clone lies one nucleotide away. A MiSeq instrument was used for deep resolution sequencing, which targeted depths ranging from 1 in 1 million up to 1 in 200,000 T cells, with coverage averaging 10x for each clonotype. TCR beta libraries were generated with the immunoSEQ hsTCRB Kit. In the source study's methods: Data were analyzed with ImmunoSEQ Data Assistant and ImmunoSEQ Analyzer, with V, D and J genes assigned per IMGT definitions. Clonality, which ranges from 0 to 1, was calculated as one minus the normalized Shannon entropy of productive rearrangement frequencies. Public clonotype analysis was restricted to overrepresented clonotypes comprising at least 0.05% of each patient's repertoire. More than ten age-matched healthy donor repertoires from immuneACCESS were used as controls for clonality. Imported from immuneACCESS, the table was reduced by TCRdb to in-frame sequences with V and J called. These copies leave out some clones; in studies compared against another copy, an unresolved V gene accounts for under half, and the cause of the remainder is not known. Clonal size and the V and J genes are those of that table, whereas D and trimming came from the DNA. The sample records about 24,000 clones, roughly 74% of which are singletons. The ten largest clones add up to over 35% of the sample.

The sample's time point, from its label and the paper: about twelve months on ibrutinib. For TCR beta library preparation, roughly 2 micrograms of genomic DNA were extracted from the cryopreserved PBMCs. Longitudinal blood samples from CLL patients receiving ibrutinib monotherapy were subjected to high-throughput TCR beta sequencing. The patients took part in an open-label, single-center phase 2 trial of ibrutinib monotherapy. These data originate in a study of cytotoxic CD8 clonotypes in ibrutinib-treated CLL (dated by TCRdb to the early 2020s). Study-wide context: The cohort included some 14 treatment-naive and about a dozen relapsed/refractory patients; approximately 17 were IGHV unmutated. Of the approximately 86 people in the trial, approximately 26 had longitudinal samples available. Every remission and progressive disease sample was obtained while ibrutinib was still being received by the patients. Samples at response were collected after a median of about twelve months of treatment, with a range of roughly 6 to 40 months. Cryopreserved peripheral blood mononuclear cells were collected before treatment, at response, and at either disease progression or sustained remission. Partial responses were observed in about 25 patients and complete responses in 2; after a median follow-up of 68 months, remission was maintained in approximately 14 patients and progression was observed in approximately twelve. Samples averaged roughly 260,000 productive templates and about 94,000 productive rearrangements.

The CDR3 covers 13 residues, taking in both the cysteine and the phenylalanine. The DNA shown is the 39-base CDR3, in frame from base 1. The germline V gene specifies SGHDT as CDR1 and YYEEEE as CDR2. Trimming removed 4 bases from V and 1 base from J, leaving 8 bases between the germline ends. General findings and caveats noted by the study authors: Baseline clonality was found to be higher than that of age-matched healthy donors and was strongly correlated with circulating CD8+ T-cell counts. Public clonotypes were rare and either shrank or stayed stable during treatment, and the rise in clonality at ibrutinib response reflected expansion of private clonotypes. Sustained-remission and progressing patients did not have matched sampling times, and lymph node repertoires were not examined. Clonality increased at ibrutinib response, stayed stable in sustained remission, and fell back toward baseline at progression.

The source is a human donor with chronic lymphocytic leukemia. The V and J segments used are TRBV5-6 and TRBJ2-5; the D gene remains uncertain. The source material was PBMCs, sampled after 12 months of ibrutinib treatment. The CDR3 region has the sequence CASSPTSQETQYF. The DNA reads TGTGCCAGCAGCCCAACTTCCCAAGAGACCCAGTACTTC.